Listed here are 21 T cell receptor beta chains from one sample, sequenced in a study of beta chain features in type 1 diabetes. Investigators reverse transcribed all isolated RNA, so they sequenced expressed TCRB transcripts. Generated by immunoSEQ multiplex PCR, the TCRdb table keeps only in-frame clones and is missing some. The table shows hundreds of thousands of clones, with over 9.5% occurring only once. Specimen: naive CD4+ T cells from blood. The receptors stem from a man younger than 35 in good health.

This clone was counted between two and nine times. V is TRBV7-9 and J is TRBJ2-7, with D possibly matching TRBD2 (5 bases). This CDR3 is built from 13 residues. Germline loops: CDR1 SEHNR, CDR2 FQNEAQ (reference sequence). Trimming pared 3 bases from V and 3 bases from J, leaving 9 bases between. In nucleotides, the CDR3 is TGTGCCAGCAGCTTCGAGGGCCACTACGAGCAGTACTTC. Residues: CASSFEGHYEQYF.

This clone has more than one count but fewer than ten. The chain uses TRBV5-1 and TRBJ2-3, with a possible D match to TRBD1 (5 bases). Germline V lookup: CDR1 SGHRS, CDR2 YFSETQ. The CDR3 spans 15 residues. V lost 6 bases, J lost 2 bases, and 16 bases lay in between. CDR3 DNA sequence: TGCGCCAGCAAAAGGGCTGGGGCAATCACAGATACGCAGTATTTT. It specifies CASKRAGAITDTQYF.

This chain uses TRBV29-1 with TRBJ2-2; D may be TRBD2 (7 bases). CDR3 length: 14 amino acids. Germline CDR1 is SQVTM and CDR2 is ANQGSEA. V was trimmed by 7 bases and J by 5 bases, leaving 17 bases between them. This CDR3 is CSALGRGTTGELFF. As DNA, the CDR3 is TGCAGCGCCCTAGGGAGGGGGACTACCGGGGAGCTGTTTTTT.

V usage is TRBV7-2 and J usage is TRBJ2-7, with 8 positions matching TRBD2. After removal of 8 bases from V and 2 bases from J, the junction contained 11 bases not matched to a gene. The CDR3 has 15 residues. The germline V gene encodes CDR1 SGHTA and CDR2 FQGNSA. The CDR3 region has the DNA TGTGCCAGCTCGGCCCGGGGGGGCGACCCCTACGAGCAGTACTTC. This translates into CASSARGGDPYEQYF.

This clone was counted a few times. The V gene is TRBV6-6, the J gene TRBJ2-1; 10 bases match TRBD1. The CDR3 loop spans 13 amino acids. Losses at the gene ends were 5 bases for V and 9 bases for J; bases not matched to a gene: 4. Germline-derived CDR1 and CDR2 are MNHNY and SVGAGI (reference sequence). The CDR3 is CASSGGQGGEQFF. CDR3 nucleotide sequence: TGTGCCAGCAGTGGCGGACAGGGGGGTGAGCAGTTCTTC.

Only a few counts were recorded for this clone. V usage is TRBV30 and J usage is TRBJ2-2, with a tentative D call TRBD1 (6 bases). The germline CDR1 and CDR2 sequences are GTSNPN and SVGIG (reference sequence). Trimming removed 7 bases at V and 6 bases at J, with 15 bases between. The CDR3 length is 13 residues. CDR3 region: CAFYRVSAGELFF. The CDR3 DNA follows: TGTGCCTTTTACAGGGTGTCGGCCGGGGAGCTGTTTTTT. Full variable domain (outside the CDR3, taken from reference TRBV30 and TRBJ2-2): SQTIHQWPATLVQPVGSPLSLECTVEGTSNPNLYWYRQAAGRGLQLLFYSVGIGQISSEVPQNLSASRPQDRQFILSSKKLLLSDSGFYLCAFYRVSAGELFFGEGSRLTVL.

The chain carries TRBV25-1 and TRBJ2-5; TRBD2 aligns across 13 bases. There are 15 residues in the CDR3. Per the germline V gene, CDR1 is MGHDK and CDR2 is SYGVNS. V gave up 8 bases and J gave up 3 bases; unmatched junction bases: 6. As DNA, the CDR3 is TGTGCCAGCCGACGGACTAGCGGGGGAAAAGAGACCCAGTACTTC. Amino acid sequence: CASRRTSGGKETQYF.

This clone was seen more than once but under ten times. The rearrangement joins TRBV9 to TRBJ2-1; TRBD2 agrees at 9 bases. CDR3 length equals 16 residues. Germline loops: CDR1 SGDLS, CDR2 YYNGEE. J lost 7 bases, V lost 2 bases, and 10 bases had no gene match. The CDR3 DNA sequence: TGTGCCAGCAGCGTCAATTGGGCTAGCGGGATTAATGAGCAGTTCTTC. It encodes CASSVNWASGINEQFF.

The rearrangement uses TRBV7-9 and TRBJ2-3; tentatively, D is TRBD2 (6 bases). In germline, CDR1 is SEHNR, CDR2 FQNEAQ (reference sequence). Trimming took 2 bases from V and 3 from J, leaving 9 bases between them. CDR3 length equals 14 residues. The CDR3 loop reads CASSLPSATDTQYF. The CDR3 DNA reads TGTGCCAGCAGCTTACCTAGCGCAACAGATACGCAGTATTTT.

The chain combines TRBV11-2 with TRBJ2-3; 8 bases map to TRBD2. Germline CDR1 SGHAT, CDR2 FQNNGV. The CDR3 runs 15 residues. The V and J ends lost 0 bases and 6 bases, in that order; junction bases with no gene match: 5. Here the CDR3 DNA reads TGTGCCAGCAGCTTAGACGGGGGGGCCGGGGATACGCAGTATTTT. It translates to CASSLDGGAGDTQYF. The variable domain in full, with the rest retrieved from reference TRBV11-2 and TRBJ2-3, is EAGVAQSPRYKIIEKRQSVAFWCNPISGHATLYWYQQILGQGPKLLIQFQNNGVVDDSQLPKDRFSAERLKGVDSTLKIQPAKLEDSAVYLCASSLDGGAGDTQYFGPGTRLTVL.

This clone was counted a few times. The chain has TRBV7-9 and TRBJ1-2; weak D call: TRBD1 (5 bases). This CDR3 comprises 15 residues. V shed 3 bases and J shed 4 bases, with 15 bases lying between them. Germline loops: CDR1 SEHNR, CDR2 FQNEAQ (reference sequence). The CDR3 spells CASSFIQGASYGYTF. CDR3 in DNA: TGTGCCAGCAGCTTTATTCAGGGCGCCTCCTATGGCTACACCTTC.

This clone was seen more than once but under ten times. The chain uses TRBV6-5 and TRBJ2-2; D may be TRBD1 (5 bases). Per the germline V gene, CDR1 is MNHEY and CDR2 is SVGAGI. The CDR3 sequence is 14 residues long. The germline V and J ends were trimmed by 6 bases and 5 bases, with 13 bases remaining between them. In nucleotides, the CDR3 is TGTGCCAGCAGGACCATTCAGGGAACCGGGGAGCTGTTTTTT. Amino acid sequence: CASRTIQGTGELFF.

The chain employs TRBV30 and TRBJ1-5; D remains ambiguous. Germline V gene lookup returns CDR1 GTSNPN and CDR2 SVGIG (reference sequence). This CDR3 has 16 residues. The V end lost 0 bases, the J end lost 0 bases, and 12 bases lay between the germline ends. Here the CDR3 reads CAWSVLDPHSNQPQHF. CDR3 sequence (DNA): TGTGCCTGGAGTGTCCTAGACCCCCATAGCAATCAGCCCCAGCATTTT.

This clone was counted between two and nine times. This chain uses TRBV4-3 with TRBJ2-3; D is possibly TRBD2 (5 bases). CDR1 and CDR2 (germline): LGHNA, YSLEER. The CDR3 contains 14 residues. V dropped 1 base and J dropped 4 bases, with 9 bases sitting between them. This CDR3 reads CASSQVAGPDTQYF. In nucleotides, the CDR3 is TGCGCCAGCAGCCAAGTCGCGGGTCCAGATACGCAGTATTTT.

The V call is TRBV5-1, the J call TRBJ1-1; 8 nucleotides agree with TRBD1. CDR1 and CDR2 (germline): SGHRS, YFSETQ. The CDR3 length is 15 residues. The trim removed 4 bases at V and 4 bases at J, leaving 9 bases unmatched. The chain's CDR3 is CASSAKQGVGTEAFF. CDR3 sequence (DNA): TGCGCCAGCAGCGCCAAACAGGGGGTGGGCACTGAAGCTTTCTTT.

CDR3 sequence (DNA): TGTGCCTGGAGCCCGGACAGCTCCTATGGCTACACCTTC. Translated: CAWSPDSSYGYTF. This rearrangement joins TRBV30 to TRBJ1-2, with D possibly matching TRBD1 (6 bases). CDR3 length: 13 amino acids. Germline values: CDR1 GTSNPN, CDR2 SVGIG (reference sequence). Trimming left V 3 bases short and J 4 bases short, with 12 bases between.

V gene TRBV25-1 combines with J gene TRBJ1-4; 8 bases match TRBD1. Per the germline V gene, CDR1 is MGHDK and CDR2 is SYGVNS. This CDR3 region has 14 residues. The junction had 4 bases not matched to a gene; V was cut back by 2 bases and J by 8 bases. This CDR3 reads CASSEDRGEEKLFF. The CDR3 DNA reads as TGTGCCAGCAGTGAAGACAGGGGTGAAGAAAAACTGTTTTTT.

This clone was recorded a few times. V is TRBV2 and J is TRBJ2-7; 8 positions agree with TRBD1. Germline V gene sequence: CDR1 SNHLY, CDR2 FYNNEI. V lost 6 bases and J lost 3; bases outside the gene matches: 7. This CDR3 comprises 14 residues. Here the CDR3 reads CASRDRADSYEQYF. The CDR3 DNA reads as TGTGCCAGCAGGGACAGGGCAGATAGCTACGAGCAGTACTTC.

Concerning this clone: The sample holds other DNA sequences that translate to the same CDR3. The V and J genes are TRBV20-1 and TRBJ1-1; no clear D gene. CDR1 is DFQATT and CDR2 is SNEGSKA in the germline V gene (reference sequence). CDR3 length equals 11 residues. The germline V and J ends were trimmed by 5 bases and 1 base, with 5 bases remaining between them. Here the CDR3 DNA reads TGCAGTGCTGAGGGGAACACTGAAGCTTTCTTT. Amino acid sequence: CSAEGNTEAFF.

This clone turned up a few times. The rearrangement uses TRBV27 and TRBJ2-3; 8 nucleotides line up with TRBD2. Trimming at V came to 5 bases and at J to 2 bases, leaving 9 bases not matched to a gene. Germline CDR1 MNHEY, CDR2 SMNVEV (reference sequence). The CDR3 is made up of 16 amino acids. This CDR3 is CASSPPGLASTDTQYF. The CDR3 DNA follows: TGTGCCAGCAGTCCTCCCGGACTAGCCTCCACAGATACGCAGTATTTT.

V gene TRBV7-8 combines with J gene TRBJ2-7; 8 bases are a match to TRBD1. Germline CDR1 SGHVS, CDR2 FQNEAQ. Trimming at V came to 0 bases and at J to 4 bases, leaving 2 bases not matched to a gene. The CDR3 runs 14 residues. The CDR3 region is CASSLARTGYEQYF. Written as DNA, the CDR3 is TGTGCCAGCAGCTTAGCCCGGACAGGGTACGAGCAGTACTTC.